Included here is one T cell receptor beta chain sequence, with context. This clonotype was recorded at least ten times. Its antigen remains undetermined. One end of the junction is discordant with germline, which a read error may explain. This record comes from a study of Graves' ophthalmopathy and Graves' hyperthyroidism (dated by TCRdb to between 2017 and 2018). A note on the overall study: Peripheral blood samples were taken at the time of initial diagnosis, before any treatment was given. The roughly 100 discovery patients were randomly divided into training and test sets at a 7:3 ratio. To tell Graves' ophthalmopathy apart from Graves' hyperthyroidism, and to predict which patients would progress to ophthalmopathy, the study relied on TCR beta repertoire signatures. In total, 135 blood samples were TCR-sequenced: some 40 ophthalmopathy, under 85 hyperthyroidism and approximately 17 hyperthyroidism-to-ophthalmopathy patients. In more than five hyperthyroidism patients, T-cell repertoires of thyroid tissue and blood were compared. The independent validation cohort included under 20 hyperthyroidism patients plus 17 patients who later progressed from hyperthyroidism to ophthalmopathy. Once sampling was done, hyperthyroidism patients were given methimazole at a starting dose of 30 mg daily, while ophthalmopathy patients were given high-dose intravenous methylprednisolone. A discovery set of more than 90 patients (roughly 41 ophthalmopathy, approximately 58 stable hyperthyroidism) was enrolled to explore V-J signatures distinguishing ophthalmopathy from hyperthyroidism. General conclusions and limits of the study: No statistical method was used to predetermine the sample size, and group allocation was not hidden from the investigators. Most expanded thyroid clonotypes with a frequency above 0.001 also appeared in blood, which suggests that blood repertoires may reflect the immune response in the thyroid. In validation, the model predicted ophthalmopathy progression with roughly 68% sensitivity and around 72% specificity; fewer than 15 predicted patients were CT-confirmed with GO in a median of around 6.5 months. The 13-signature model separated ophthalmopathy from stable hyperthyroidism with approximately 88% sensitivity and roughly 84% specificity in cross-validation, and 80%/75% in the test set.

CDR1 and CDR2, per the germline V gene, are SGHAT and FQNNGV. The CDR3 holds 13 amino acids from the cysteine to the phenylalanine. Left in the record is the CDR3 DNA by itself, 39 bases read in frame from the first base. Ophthalmopathy patients had moderately to severely active disease, Clinical Activity Score of at least 3, NOSPECS grade of at least 4, and disease duration under 3 months. Patients were excluded if they had other autoimmune diseases, uncontrolled infections, pregnancy or lactation. Diagnosis relied on clinical symptoms, serum thyroxine, TRAb, thyroid ultrasound and orbital computed tomography. Using Ficoll-Paque density gradient centrifugation, PBMCs were isolated from 9.5 to 10 ml of fresh peripheral blood. Total RNA was extracted using Trizol reagent, and RNA quality was checked on an Agilent 2100 Bioanalyzer. For repertoire sequencing, TCR beta CDR3 regions were amplified from RNA transcripts. The first round of RT-PCR was done with HTBI primers and the Qiagen OneStep RT-PCR kit, and was followed by a second round of multiplex PCR, then size selection and purification. Libraries were sequenced on an Illumina HiSeq2000 using paired-end 100 bp reads. On the study's bioinformatics: SOAPnuke was used to process the reads, removing any read that contained adapters or uncalled bases, had a mean Phred below 15, or lacked an exact match to the constant primer or identifier. High-quality paired reads were merged with COPE v1.2.5. Each unique nucleotide sequence was defined as a clonotype, and clonotypes were aligned to IMGT TRB V, D and J references with MiTCR v1.1. Analysis was restricted to V-J combinations with a frequency above 0.0001, which covered about 99% of repertoires. For each V-J combination, a TCR clonal expansion and chaos score was defined as the ratio of F50 clonal expansion to chaos observed in the TCRdist matrix. Welch's t-statistics and random forest were used to reduce the features to roughly 14 V-J combinations, which were then used as input to a naive Bayes classifier. Thyroid-blood repertoire similarity was quantified with the Morisita-Horn index. TCRdb cleaned the public reads at Q25 with fastp, built clones with MiXCR and kept in-frame beta chains. Identical CDR3 protein sequences are pooled into one entry, listed with their most common genes and DNA. The V and J calls, along with clone size, are taken from TCRdb and not from the paper's own processing. The sample includes roughly 480,000 distinct CDR3 sequences, with about an eighth observed a single time. The ten largest clones take up 9.5% to 10% of the sample.

The rearrangement combines TRBV11-2 with TRBJ2-5; a weak D assignment points to TRBD1 (6 bases agree). The TCR comes from a woman aged 25 to 45 with Graves' ophthalmopathy. Donor details come from another sample of the same person, matched by shared clones. Specimen: blood. The base sequence is TGTGCCAGCAGTTTAGGACAGCAAGAGACCCAGTACTTC. Its amino acids are CASSLGQQETQYF.